This passage covers 15 T cell receptor beta chains from one sample sequenced in a study of blood T cell repertoires in COVID-19. Method: immunoSEQ multiplex PCR; TCRdb's copy keeps in-frame clones and lacks some. The table includes about 20,000 clones, more than 70% detected once. Sequencing was carried out using peripheral blood. Receptors were obtained from a human donor in a cohort sampled during active COVID-19.

This rearrangement joins TRBV2 to TRBJ1-2; 7 positions agree with TRBD1. V trimming: 4 bases; J trimming: 2 bases; junction bases outside the gene matches: 7. The CDR3 contains 15 residues. Germline CDR1 reads SNHLY; CDR2 reads FYNNEI. This CDR3 is CASSAGGNGNYGYTF. CDR3 DNA sequence: TGTGCCAGCAGTGCAGGGGGAAATGGCAACTATGGCTACACCTTC.

Only a few counts were recorded for this clone. J is TRBJ2-7 and V is TRBV5-1; D may be TRBD2 (5 bases). CDR1 SGHRS and CDR2 YFSETQ come from the germline V gene. V shed 4 bases and J shed 4 bases, with 21 bases lying between them. The length of the CDR3 is 16 residues. This CDR3 is CASSRGPLFDIYEQYF. CDR3 nucleotides: TGCGCCAGCAGCCGAGGGCCGTTGTTTGACATATACGAGCAGTACTTC.

The rearrangement uses TRBV18 and TRBJ1-2; 12 nucleotides align to TRBD1. The germline V gene has CDR1 KGHSH and CDR2 LQKENI. With V trimmed by 3 bases and J by 2 bases, 1 base remained unmatched. The CDR3 totals 15 residues. CDR3 in DNA: TGTGCCAGCTCACCGGGGACAGGGGGCAACTATGGCTACACCTTC. Its translation: CASSPGTGGNYGYTF.

The rearrangement links TRBV7-9 to TRBJ2-5, with D tentatively TRBD2 (7 bases). Trimming took 0 bases from V and 12 from J, leaving 17 bases between them. CDR1 and CDR2 from the germline V gene are SEHNR and FQNEAQ (reference sequence). The CDR3 spans 14 residues. This chain's CDR3 is CASSLAGRGADEYF. The CDR3 DNA reads TGTGCCAGCAGCTTAGCAGGCCGGGGGGCGGATGAGTACTTC.

The chain carries TRBV7-9 and TRBJ2-7; D gene ambiguous. V gave up 8 bases and J gave up 0 bases, with 8 bases separating them. This CDR3 is 12 amino acids long. Germline CDR1 reads SEHNR; CDR2 reads FQNEAQ (reference sequence). The CDR3 is CASAESSYEQYF. In DNA, the CDR3 is TGTGCCAGCGCGGAGAGCTCCTACGAGCAGTACTTC.

CDR3 sequence: CASRRGQGGTEAFF. The CDR3 nucleotides are TGTGCCAGCAGACGGGGACAGGGTGGGACTGAAGCTTTCTTT. V and J are TRBV6-5 and TRBJ1-1, with 9 positions matching TRBD1. The CDR3 is 14 residues long. V trimming: 6 bases; J trimming: 5 bases; junction bases outside the gene matches: 7. The germline gives CDR1 MNHEY, CDR2 SVGAGI.

The V call is TRBV11-2, the J call TRBJ2-7; tentative D call: TRBD1 (7 bases). CDR3 length equals 14 residues. Looked up from germline, CDR1 is SGHAT and CDR2 is FQNNGV. V was cut by 11 bases and J by 4 bases, with 21 bases left in between. The CDR3, as DNA: TGTGCCTCCGCGCGGGACAGCCCTTCGTACGAGCAGTACTTC. This translates into CASARDSPSYEQYF.

J is TRBJ2-7 and V is TRBV6-6; 9 positions match TRBD1. Germline V CDR1 and CDR2: MNHNY, SVGAGI (reference sequence). The V gene end was trimmed by 0 bases and the J gene end by 6 bases; junction bases not matched to a gene: 0. The CDR3 sequence is 13 residues long. The CDR3 is CASSYSGQGEQYF. The CDR3 coding sequence is TGTGCCAGCAGTTACTCGGGACAGGGCGAGCAGTACTTC.

V is TRBV6-5 and J is TRBJ2-1, with D tentatively TRBD1 (5 bases). V dropped 6 bases and J dropped 7 bases, with 10 bases sitting between them. The V gene's germline CDR1 is MNHEY and CDR2 SVGAGI. This CDR3 has 12 residues. The CDR3 here is CASRAQGNEQFF. The CDR3 DNA follows: TGTGCCAGCAGAGCCCAGGGAAATGAGCAGTTCTTC.

This sequence joins TRBV7-9 and TRBJ1-1; a possible D gene is TRBD1 (6 bases). V was trimmed by 3 bases and J by 2 bases, leaving 13 bases between them. The CDR3 loop spans 15 amino acids. CDR1 is SEHNR and CDR2 is FQNEAQ in the germline V gene (reference sequence). CDR3 nucleotides: TGTGCCAGCAGCTTTTACAGGGATTTTAACACTGAAGCTTTCTTT. Protein sequence: CASSFYRDFNTEAFF.

This rearrangement joins TRBV19 to TRBJ1-1; possibly TRBD1 for D (5 bases). This CDR3 spans 14 amino acids. Between the trimmed V and J ends, which lost 5 bases and 0 bases, there was a span of 10 bases. In germline, CDR1 is LNHDA, CDR2 SQIVND (reference sequence). The CDR3 is CASSVGGMNTEAFF. In DNA form, the CDR3 reads TGTGCCAGTAGTGTGGGGGGAATGAACACTGAAGCTTTCTTT.

The chain links TRBV12-3 or TRBV12-4 to TRBJ2-7, with 7 bases that match TRBD1. The CDR3 has 12 residues. The junction had 2 bases not matched to a gene; V was cut back by 6 bases and J by 3 bases. CDR3 DNA sequence: TGTGCCAGCAGACAGGGGATCTACGAGCAGTACTTC. It specifies CASRQGIYEQYF.

In this sample, this clone turned up once. J is TRBJ2-3 and V is TRBV4-1; D remains ambiguous. This CDR3 comprises 14 residues. CDR1 and CDR2 from the germline V gene are MGHRA and YSYEKL. Trimming cost V 0 bases and J 5 bases, with 9 bases left between them. For the CDR3, the DNA is TGCGCCAGCAGCCAAGATGCGGCGAGAGATACGCAGTATTTT. This sequence encodes CASSQDAARDTQYF.

The chain has TRBV18 and TRBJ1-5, with 8 bases matching TRBD1. This CDR3 comprises 15 residues. V trimming: 3 bases; J trimming: 0 bases; junction bases outside the gene matches: 1. CDR1 is KGHSH and CDR2 is LQKENI in the germline V gene. This CDR3 reads CASSPQGASNQPQHF. The CDR3 nucleotides read TGTGCCAGCTCACCCCAGGGGGCTAGCAATCAGCCCCAGCATTTT. Complete variable domain (other parts from reference TRBV18 and TRBJ1-5): NAGVMQNPRHLVRRRGQEARLRCSPMKGHSHVYWYRQLPEEGLKFMVYLQKENIIDESGMPKERFSAEFPKEGPSILRIQQVVRGDSAAYFCASSPQGASNQPQHFGDGTRLSIL.

The genes are TRBV6-5 and TRBJ2-1, with a weak D call TRBD2 (5 bases). CDR1 is MNHEY, CDR2 SVGAGI, per germline. V was shortened by 6 bases and J by 6 bases, with 18 bases between the two germline ends. This CDR3 region has 15 residues. The CDR3, as DNA: TGTGCCAGCAGGTCCCCTTTACTAGAGGGCAATGAGCAGTTCTTC. It encodes CASRSPLLEGNEQFF.